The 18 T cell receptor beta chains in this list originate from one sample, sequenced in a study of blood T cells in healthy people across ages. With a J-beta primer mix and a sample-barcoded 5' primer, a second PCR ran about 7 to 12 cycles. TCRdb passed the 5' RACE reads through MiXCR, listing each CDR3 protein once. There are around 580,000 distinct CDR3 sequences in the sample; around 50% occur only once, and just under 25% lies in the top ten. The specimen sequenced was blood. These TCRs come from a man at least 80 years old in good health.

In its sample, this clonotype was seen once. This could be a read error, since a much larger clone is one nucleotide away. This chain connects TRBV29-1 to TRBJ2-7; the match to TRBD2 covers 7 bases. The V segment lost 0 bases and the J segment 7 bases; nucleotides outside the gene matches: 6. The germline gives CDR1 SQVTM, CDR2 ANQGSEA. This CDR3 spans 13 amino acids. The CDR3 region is CSVEDGGRDEQYF. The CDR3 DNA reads TGCAGCGTTGAAGATGGGGGGAGGGATGAGCAGTACTTC.

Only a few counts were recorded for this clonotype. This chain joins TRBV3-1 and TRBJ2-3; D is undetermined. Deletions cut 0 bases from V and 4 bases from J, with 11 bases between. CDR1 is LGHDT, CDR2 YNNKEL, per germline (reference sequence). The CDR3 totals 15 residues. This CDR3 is CASSQEWGSSDTQYF. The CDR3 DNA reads TGTGCCAGCAGCCAAGAATGGGGTAGCTCAGATACGCAGTATTTT.

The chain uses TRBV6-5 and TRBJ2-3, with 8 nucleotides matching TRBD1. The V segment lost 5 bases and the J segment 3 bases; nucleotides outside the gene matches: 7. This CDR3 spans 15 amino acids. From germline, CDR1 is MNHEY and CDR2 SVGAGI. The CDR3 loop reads CASSGQGARTDTQYF. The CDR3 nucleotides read TGTGCCAGCAGTGGACAGGGCGCCCGAACAGATACGCAGTATTTT.

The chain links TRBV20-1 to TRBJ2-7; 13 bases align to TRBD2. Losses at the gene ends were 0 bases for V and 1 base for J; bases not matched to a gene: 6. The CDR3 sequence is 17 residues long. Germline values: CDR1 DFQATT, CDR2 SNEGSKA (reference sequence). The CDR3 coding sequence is TGCAGTGCTAGAGACCCGGGACTAGCGGGAACTTCCTACGAGCAGTACTTC. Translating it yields CSARDPGLAGTSYEQYF.

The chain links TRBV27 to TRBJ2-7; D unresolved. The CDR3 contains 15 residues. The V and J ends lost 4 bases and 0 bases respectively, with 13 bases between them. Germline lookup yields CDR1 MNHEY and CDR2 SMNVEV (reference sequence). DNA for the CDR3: TGTGCCAGCAGTTCGTTCCGGACGGTCTCCTACGAGCAGTACTTC. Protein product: CASSSFRTVSYEQYF.

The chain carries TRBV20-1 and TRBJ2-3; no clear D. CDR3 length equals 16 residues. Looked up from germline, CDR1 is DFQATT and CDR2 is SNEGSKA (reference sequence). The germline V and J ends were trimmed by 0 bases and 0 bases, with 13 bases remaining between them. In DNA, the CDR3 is TGCAGTGCTAGAGATCTTAGGACGGCTAGCACAGATACGCAGTATTTT. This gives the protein CSARDLRTASTDTQYF.

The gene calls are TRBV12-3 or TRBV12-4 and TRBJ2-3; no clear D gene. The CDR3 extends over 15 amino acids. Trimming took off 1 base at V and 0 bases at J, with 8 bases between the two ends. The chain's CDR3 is CASSLDQTSTDTQYF. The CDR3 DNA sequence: TGTGCCAGCAGTTTAGATCAGACCAGCACAGATACGCAGTATTTT.

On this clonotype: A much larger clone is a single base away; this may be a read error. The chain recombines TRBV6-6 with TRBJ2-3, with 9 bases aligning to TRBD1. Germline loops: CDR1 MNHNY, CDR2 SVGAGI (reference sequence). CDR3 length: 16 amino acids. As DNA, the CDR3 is TGTACCAGCAGTTACCGCAGGGGACAGGGACCTGATACGCAGTATTTT. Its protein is CTSSYRRGQGPDTQYF.

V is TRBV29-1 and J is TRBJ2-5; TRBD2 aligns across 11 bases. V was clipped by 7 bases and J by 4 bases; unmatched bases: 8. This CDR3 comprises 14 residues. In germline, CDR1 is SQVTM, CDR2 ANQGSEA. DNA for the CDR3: TGCAGCGGATCGACTAGCGGGGCCCCAGAGACCCAGTACTTC. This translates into CSGSTSGAPETQYF.

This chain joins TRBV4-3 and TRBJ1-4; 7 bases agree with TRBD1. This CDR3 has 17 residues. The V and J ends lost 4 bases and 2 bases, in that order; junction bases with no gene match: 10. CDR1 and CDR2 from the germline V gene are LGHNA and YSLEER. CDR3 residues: CASSRGQGGFTNEKLFF. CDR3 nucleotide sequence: TGCGCCAGCAGCCGCGGCCAGGGGGGTTTCACTAATGAAAAACTGTTTTTT.

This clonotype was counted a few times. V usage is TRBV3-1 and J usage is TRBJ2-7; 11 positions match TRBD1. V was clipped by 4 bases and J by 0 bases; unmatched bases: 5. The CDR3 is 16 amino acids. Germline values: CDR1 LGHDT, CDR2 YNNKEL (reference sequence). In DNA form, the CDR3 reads TGTGCCAGCAGCCGGAAAGGGACAGGGGGCTCCTACGAGCAGTACTTC. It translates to CASSRKGTGGSYEQYF.

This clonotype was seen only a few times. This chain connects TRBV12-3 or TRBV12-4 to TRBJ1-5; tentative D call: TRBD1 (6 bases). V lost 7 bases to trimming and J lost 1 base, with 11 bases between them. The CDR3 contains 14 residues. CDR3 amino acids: CASNRQGSNQPQHF. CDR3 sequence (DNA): TGTGCCAGCAACCGGCAGGGGAGCAATCAGCCCCAGCATTTT.

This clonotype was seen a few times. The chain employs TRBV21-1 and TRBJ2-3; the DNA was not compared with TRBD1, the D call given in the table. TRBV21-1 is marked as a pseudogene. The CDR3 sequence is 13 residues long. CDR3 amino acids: CASSPGITDTQYF. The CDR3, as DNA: TGTGCCAGCAGCCCCGGGATCACAGATACGCAGTATTTT.

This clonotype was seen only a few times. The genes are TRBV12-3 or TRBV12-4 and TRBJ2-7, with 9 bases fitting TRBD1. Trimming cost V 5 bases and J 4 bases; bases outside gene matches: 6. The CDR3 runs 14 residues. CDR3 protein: CASSTGTGRYEQYF. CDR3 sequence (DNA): TGTGCCAGCAGTACCGGGACAGGGCGGTACGAGCAGTACTTC.

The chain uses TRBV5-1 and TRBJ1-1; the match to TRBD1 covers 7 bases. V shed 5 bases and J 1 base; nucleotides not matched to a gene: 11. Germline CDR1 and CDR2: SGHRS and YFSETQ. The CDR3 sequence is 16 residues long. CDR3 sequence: CASRRDSTGSNTEAFF. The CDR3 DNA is TGCGCCAGCAGAAGAGACTCGACAGGGTCGAACACTGAAGCTTTCTTT.

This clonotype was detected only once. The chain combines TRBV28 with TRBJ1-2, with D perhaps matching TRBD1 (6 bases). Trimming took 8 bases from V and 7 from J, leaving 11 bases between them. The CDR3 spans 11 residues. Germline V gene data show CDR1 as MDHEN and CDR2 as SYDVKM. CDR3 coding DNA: TGTGCCAGCGGATACAGGGTTGGCTACACCTTC. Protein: CASGYRVGYTF.

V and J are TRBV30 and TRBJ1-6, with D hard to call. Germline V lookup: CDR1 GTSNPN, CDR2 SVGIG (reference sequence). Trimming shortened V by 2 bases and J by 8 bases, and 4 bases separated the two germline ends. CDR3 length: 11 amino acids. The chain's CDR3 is CAWSFDSPLHF. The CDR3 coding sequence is TGTGCCTGGAGTTTTGATTCACCCCTCCACTTT. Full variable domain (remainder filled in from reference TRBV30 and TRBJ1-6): SQTIHQWPATLVQPVGSPLSLECTVEGTSNPNLYWYRQAAGRGLQLLFYSVGIGQISSEVPQNLSASRPQDRQFILSSKKLLLSDSGFYLCAWSFDSPLHFGNGTRLTVT.

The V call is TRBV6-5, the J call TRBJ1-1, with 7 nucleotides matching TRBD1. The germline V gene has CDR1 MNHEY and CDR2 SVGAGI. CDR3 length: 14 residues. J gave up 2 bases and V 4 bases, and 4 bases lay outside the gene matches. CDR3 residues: CASSWDSHNTEAFF. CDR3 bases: TGTGCCAGCAGTTGGGACAGCCATAACACTGAAGCTTTCTTT.